This T cell receptor beta chain was sequenced for a study of tumor-infiltrating lymphocytes in primary liver carcinoma (dated by TCRdb to about 2017). Context from the whole study: Between late 2015 and March 2016, a handful of patients in China with histopathologically diagnosed primary liver carcinoma had surgical resection. A total of approximately 35 specimens from 5 patients underwent TCRbeta repertoire sequencing, comprising around 25 tumor regions, 5 adjacent noncancerous liver tissues and 5 peripheral blood samples. The five patients had tumors staged T1-T3 N0M0, with maximum diameters ranging from roughly 4 to 10 cm. Repertoires from technical replicates were highly reproducible, with mean shared-clone rates approximately 0.9 and correlation coefficients above 0.98. Each sample produced about 3.65 to 7.13 million productive TCRbeta reads, and read depth showed no significant difference between tissue types. Of the five patients, three men and two women aged 30 to 69 years, four had hepatocellular carcinoma and one had combined HCC and intrahepatic cholangiocarcinoma. For each liver tumor, the study sampled five regions along with adjacent normal tissue and blood, and applied TCRbeta repertoire sequencing, expression microarrays and whole-exome sequencing.

Blood RNA was extracted from unsorted whole blood with TRIzol reagent; germline DNA came from the DNeasy Blood & Tissue kit. At the time of sampling, the patients had chronic HBV infection and had not received any treatment. Before surgery, roughly 4.2 milliliters of peripheral blood were drawn into K2EDTA tubes. Starting from approximately 460 ng total RNA, TCRbeta-specific cDNA was produced by reverse transcription with a constant-region primer and ProtoScript II reverse transcriptase. Three nested multiplex PCR rounds, following a slightly modified ARM-PCR procedure, were used to build the TCRbeta libraries. Each of the first two PCR rounds ran for approximately 11 cycles and used multiplex TRBV1-TRBV30 forward primers together with a Cbeta reverse primer. Sample barcodes and Illumina adapters were attached in a final 25-cycle PCR using Deep VentR polymerase. Amplicons of 200-500 bp were gel-purified with a QIAquick gel extraction kit before sequencing. An Illumina HiSeq 2500 was used to sequence the TCRbeta amplicons with 250-bp paired-end reads. The published analysis was carried out like this. Reads were quality-trimmed with Trimmomatic v0.33, and paired reads were merged with FLASH v1.2.11 to recover full CDR3 sequences. MiGEC v1.2.1b assigned V, D and J germline segments to the rearranged TCRbeta sequences. VDJtools v1.0.0 computed clonotype statistics and Shannon-Wiener diversity indices. To reduce sampling bias, subsequent analyses other than the diversity analysis used only the 250 most abundant clonotypes in each sample. TCRdb reprocessing: public reads trimmed at Q25 with fastp, clones called with MiXCR, in-frame beta chains kept. Rows with one shared CDR3 protein collapse into an entry with the most common genes and DNA. The V and J calls were not made by the authors but by TCRdb's processing. The sample table contains some 180,000 distinct CDR3 sequences; only one count was recorded for around 60% of them. 70% to 80% of the sample goes to the ten largest clones.

The germline V gene (reference sequence) specifies GTSNPN as CDR1 and SVGIG as CDR2. Including cysteine and phenylalanine, the CDR3 has 15 amino acids. Only CDR3 DNA is held: 45 bases, read in frame from base 1. V is reduced by 3 bases and J by 4 bases, leaving a spacing of 18 bases between them. Regarding this clonotype: Its antigen is currently not known. The record has no base qualities; no much larger clone is one base away.

The investigation overall reported the following: Only the TCR beta chain was sequenced, so true repertoire diversity is likely underestimated because unpaired alpha chains were not captured. Bulk unsorted samples precluded comparing CD4+ and CD8+ T cell repertoires. Pairs of tumor regions showed greater repertoire overlap (mean about 36%) than tumor-adjacent pairs (about 17%) or tumor-blood pairs (around 15%), which is consistent with antigen-driven expansion. Compared with blood, tumors had a significantly larger share of the repertoire taken up by the top 250 clones (p = 0.039). The study included only a few patients, and the authors note findings should be validated in a larger study.

The specimen sequenced was peripheral blood. The sequence joins TRBV30 to TRBJ2-5; the D gene is possibly TRBD2, with 5 bases matching. The source of this sequence is a man aged 35 to 55 with primary liver carcinoma and hepatitis B virus infection. The CDR3 amino acid sequence is: CAWSRGEGARETQYF. In nucleotides, the sequence is TGTGCCTGGAGCCGAGGAGAGGGAGCAAGAGAGACCCAGTACTTC.